A selection of T cell receptor beta chains follows, all from one sample in a study of blood T cell repertoires in COVID-19. Generated by immunoSEQ multiplex PCR, the TCRdb table keeps only in-frame clones and is missing some. The data show 80,000 to 90,000 clones, around nine tenths seen once. Material: peripheral blood. These receptors all come from a man aged 60 to 69 with acute or convalescent COVID-19. Both conserved end residues are trimmed from each CDR3.

V gene	J gene	CDR3 protein
TRBV4-3	TRBJ1-2	ASSQDTGLYYGYT
TRBV15	TRBJ1-5	ATSRQGSADQPQH
TRBV4-1	TRBJ2-1	ASSQVLIRGNEQF
TRBV6-5	TRBJ1-5	ASGRTRGSNQPQH
TRBV6-5	TRBJ1-1	ASSPQGENTEAF
TRBV28	TRBJ1-4	ASIGAQAGEKLF
TRBV7-7	TRBJ2-3	ASSLEPGRTDTQY
TRBV16	TRBJ1-1	ASSQSASGRNTEAF
TRBV27	TRBJ1-1	ASTLTARTGTEAF
TRBV21-1	TRBJ2-6	ASSRGLASGANVLT
TRBV6-1	TRBJ1-2	ASSEGQVAYGYT
TRBV6-1	TRBJ1-2	ASSEALPGTYGYT
TRBV4-1	TRBJ2-4	ASSQRLAAAKNIQY
TRBV11-3	TRBJ2-1	ASSTSGGALNEQF
TRBV4-2	TRBJ1-5	ASSQQGVGESNQPQH
TRBV5-6	TRBJ1-5	ASSLNAEENQPQH
TRBV28	TRBJ1-5	ASSLSGQGVGQPQH
TRBV12-3/TRBV12-4	TRBJ1-1	ASSLPDRTEAF
TRBV13	TRBJ1-5	ASSRGGSNQPQH
TRBV21-1	TRBJ1-4	ASGQGPDEKLF
TRBV27	TRBJ1-2	ASSTQGAEGYGYT
TRBV28	TRBJ2-4	ASEGLGSIQY
TRBV7-9	TRBJ2-7	ASSWEREQY
TRBV7-2	TRBJ1-1	ASSFLTDRVEAF
TRBV9	TRBJ1-2	ASSVAWGQGYGYT
TRBV11-2	TRBJ1-1	ASSFREAGNTEAF
TRBV12-5	TRBJ1-5	ASGLGPQGATIGQPQH
TRBV5-4	TRBJ1-1	ASRGRGPSGAEAF
TRBV11-2	TRBJ1-5	ASSLGTGHQPQH
TRBV2	TRBJ1-4	ASSLTGLNNEKLF
TRBV10-2	TRBJ1-1	ASRSGVTEAF
TRBV11-3	TRBJ2-3	ASSLELRLAGYRTDTQY
TRBV3-1/TRBV3-2	TRBJ2-7	ASSQESREQY
TRBV5-5	TRBJ2-3	ASSRVGGAYTDTQY
TRBV4-3	TRBJ2-5	ASSTFWGGGETQY